These 29 T cell receptor beta chains originate from one sample sequenced in a study of control samples from healthy donors and cancer patients. The data were produced by immunoSEQ multiplex PCR, yet TCRdb's version contains in-frame clones alone and is incomplete. Altogether 200,000 to 250,000 clones are present, about 95% being singletons, with the ten largest covering approximately 1.5%. Sequencing used blood. The receptors derive from a man in his forties or fifties in good health.

The chain links TRBV6-6 to TRBJ1-1; no clear D. The germline gives CDR1 MNHNY, CDR2 SVGAGI (reference sequence). The CDR3 has 16 amino acids. The ends were cut back, 1 base at V and 0 bases at J, with 12 bases in the middle. The CDR3 nucleotides read TGTGCCAGCAGTTACTTGAAACGGGATATGAACACTGAAGCTTTCTTT. Translating gives CASSYLKRDMNTEAFF.

This CDR3 reads CASSPTGSRGTDTQYF. CDR3 nucleotide sequence: TGTGCCAGCAGCCCTACAGGGTCCAGAGGGACAGATACGCAGTATTTT. V is TRBV6-6 and J is TRBJ2-3; D possibly corresponds to TRBD1 (6 bases). Trimming shortened V by 6 bases and J by 3 bases, and 19 bases separated the two germline ends. Germline V lookup: CDR1 MNHNY, CDR2 SVGAGI (reference sequence). The CDR3 covers 16 residues.

The genes are TRBV2 and TRBJ2-7; 8 nucleotides agree with TRBD1. V dropped 3 bases and J dropped 3; count of bases not matched to a gene: 1. Germline lookup yields CDR1 SNHLY and CDR2 FYNNEI. The CDR3 totals 13 residues. The DNA of the CDR3 is TGTGCCAGCAGTGAGGGACAGGACTACGAGCAGTACGTC. This codes for CASSEGQDYEQYV.

The gene calls are TRBV20-1 and TRBJ1-2; unclear D gene. CDR1 is DFQATT, CDR2 SNEGSKA, per germline (reference sequence). This CDR3 contains 13 residues. V lost 3 bases and J 8 bases, leaving 16 bases between the germline ends. The chain's CDR3 is CSASEGPMVGYTF. The CDR3 DNA is TGCAGTGCTAGTGAAGGACCGATGGTCGGCTACACCTTC.

This rearrangement joins TRBV20-1 to TRBJ1-2, with no clear D. Germline V gene data show CDR1 as DFQATT and CDR2 as SNEGSKA (reference sequence). The CDR3 has 11 amino acids. The CDR3 DNA reads TGCAGCCAGTCCCTGGGATATGGCTACACCTTC. Translated, it gives CSQSLGYGYTF.

In this sample, this clone turned up once. This chain connects TRBV18 to TRBJ2-3, with 9 bases fitting TRBD2. The CDR3 is made up of 16 amino acids. Germline V gene sequence: CDR1 KGHSH, CDR2 LQKENI. V trimming: 6 bases; J trimming: 4 bases; junction bases outside the gene matches: 11. The DNA for the CDR3 is TGTGCCAGCTCGAACTCGCCGCGGGGGGGCTCAGATACGCAGTATTTT. This gives the protein CASSNSPRGGSDTQYF.

The J gene is TRBJ1-4, the V gene TRBV6-5, with 7 bases lining up with TRBD1. Germline V gene lookup returns CDR1 MNHEY and CDR2 SVGAGI. The CDR3 consists of 15 residues. Trimming removed 7 bases from V and 7 bases from J; junction bases left unmatched: 12. As DNA, the CDR3 is TGTGCCAGCAAGAGCCCCGGGACAGAGGGTGAAAAACTGTTTTTT. It specifies CASKSPGTEGEKLFF.

This sequence joins TRBV28 and TRBJ1-5; the match to TRBD1 covers 7 bases. Germline lookup yields CDR1 MDHEN and CDR2 SYDVKM. This CDR3 contains 14 residues. The ends lost 7 bases at V and 5 bases at J; junction bases unmatched: 8. The CDR3, as DNA: TGTGCCAGCACCGTGGGGGACAGATATCAGCCCCAGCATTTT. Translated, it gives CASTVGDRYQPQHF.

This sequence joins TRBV7-2 and TRBJ2-3; no clear D gene. Per germline, CDR1 SGHTA and CDR2 FQGNSA. This CDR3 spans 14 amino acids. Trimming pared 1 base from V and 1 base from J, leaving 6 bases between. As DNA, the CDR3 is TGTGCCAGCAGCTTAGATGGCGGCACAGATACGCAGTATTTT. The encoded protein is CASSLDGGTDTQYF.

The V call is TRBV5-1, the J call TRBJ2-6; D could derive from TRBD1 or TRBD2 (5 bases each). CDR1 is SGHRS and CDR2 is YFSETQ in the germline V gene. The CDR3 runs to 15 residues. Between the trimmed V and J ends, which lost 4 bases and 4 bases, there was a span of 12 bases. The CDR3 DNA sequence: TGCGCCAGCAGCCCGGGACGTGGAGGGGCCAACGTCCTGACTTTC. This translates into CASSPGRGGANVLTF.

The chain links TRBV18 to TRBJ2-7; no clear D gene. Deletions cut 2 bases from V and 7 bases from J, with 6 bases between. CDR3 size: 11 residues. Germline V gene data show CDR1 as KGHSH and CDR2 as LQKENI. The CDR3 spells CASSPSLEQYF. The CDR3 DNA is TGTGCCAGCTCACCATCCCTGGAGCAGTACTTC.

The V and J genes are TRBV5-1 and TRBJ2-3; D might be TRBD1 (5 bases). The germline CDR1 and CDR2 sequences are SGHRS and YFSETQ. V gave up 5 bases and J gave up 5 bases, with 18 bases separating them. This CDR3 is built from 15 residues. CDR3 coding DNA: TGCGCCAGCAGACAGAGGACACTCAACAGAGATACGCAGTATTTT. Translation: CASRQRTLNRDTQYF. The whole variable domain, filled in from reference TRBV5-1 and TRBJ2-3, reads KAGVTQTPRYLIKTRGQQVTLSCSPISGHRSVSWYQQTPGQGLQFLFEYFSETQRNKGNFPGRFSGRQFSNSRSEMNVSTLELGDSALYLCASRQRTLNRDTQYFGPGTRLTVL.

CDR3 nucleotides: TGTGCCAGCAGTTTAGCGCCCACCTACGAGCAGTACTTC. Translation gives CASSLAPTYEQYF. The chain combines TRBV12-3 or TRBV12-4 with TRBJ2-7; D gene uncertain. The CDR3 has 13 amino acids. V was cut by 0 bases and J by 2 bases, with 5 bases left in between.

The chain has TRBV18 and TRBJ1-6; D is unclear. V lost 3 bases, J lost 8 bases, and 11 bases lay in between. CDR1 is KGHSH, CDR2 LQKENI, per germline. The CDR3 has 14 residues. CDR3 sequence: CASSPSFEDSPLHF. For the CDR3, the DNA is TGTGCCAGCTCACCCTCCTTTGAGGATTCACCCCTCCACTTT. Based on the CDR3 plus reference TRBV18 and TRBJ1-6, the full variable domain is NAGVMQNPRHLVRRRGQEARLRCSPMKGHSHVYWYRQLPEEGLKFMVYLQKENIIDESGMPKERFSAEFPKEGPSILRIQQVVRGDSAAYFCASSPSFEDSPLHFGNGTRLTVT.

The gene calls are TRBV5-1 and TRBJ1-5; D not resolved. Germline assignment: CDR1 SGHRS and CDR2 YFSETQ. CDR3 size: 15 residues. Trimming left V 0 bases short and J 2 bases short, with 9 bases between. CDR3 region: CASSLEGYRNQPQHF. The CDR3, as DNA: TGCGCCAGCAGCTTGGAGGGTTACCGCAATCAGCCCCAGCATTTT.

The V gene is TRBV6-5, the J gene TRBJ2-3, with D possibly matching TRBD1 (6 bases). Trimming left V 6 bases short and J 5 bases short, with 15 bases between. This CDR3 has 14 amino acids. Germline-derived CDR1 and CDR2 are MNHEY and SVGAGI. The CDR3 DNA reads TGTGCCAGCAGCCGGGACAAACGGGGAGATACGCAGTATTTT. Translation: CASSRDKRGDTQYF.

V and J are TRBV5-4 and TRBJ2-5, with 9 bases identical to TRBD2. Unmatched junction bases numbered 7, after V lost 0 bases and J lost 4 bases. The CDR3 is made up of 16 amino acids. Germline V gene lookup returns CDR1 SGHNT and CDR2 YYREEE (reference sequence). The CDR3 spells CASSLGASGNPETQYF. CDR3 in DNA: TGTGCCAGCAGCTTGGGTGCTAGCGGGAACCCAGAGACCCAGTACTTC. The full variable domain, with the rest looked up from reference TRBV5-4 and TRBJ2-5, is ETGVTQSPTHLIKTRGQQVTLRCSSQSGHNTVSWYQQALGQGPQFIFQYYREEENGRGNFPPRFSGLQFPNYSSELNVNALELDDSALYLCASSLGASGNPETQYFGPGTRLLVL.

The CDR3 spells CASSLFGGEQFF. DNA for the CDR3: TGTGCCAGCAGCTTATTCGGAGGTGAGCAGTTCTTC. The chain is built from TRBV7-7 and TRBJ2-1; tentatively, D is TRBD2 (5 bases). The CDR3 contains 12 residues. The germline gives CDR1 SSHAT, CDR2 FNYEAQ (reference sequence). The V gene lost 2 bases and the J gene lost 9 bases, with 8 bases spanning the gap.

This sequence joins TRBV27 and TRBJ2-6; the D is unclear. The V end lost 3 bases, the J end lost 3 bases, and 3 bases lay between the germline ends. Germline CDR1 and CDR2: MNHEY and SMNVEV (reference sequence). This CDR3 has 13 residues. The CDR3 region has the DNA TGTGCCAGCAGTTTTGGTGGGGCCAACGTCCTGACTTTC. Protein product: CASSFGGANVLTF.

This chain joins TRBV5-1 and TRBJ1-4; D is unclear. The germline V gene has CDR1 SGHRS and CDR2 YFSETQ. V was clipped by 1 base and J by 4 bases, with 14 bases between them. The CDR3 totals 16 residues. The CDR3 region is CASSLRANDINEKLFF. In DNA form, the CDR3 reads TGCGCCAGCAGCTTGAGGGCCAACGATATTAATGAAAAACTGTTTTTT.

The chain recombines TRBV4-1 with TRBJ2-5; maybe TRBD2 (6 bases). CDR3 length: 16 amino acids. The V and J ends lost 1 base and 2 bases respectively, with 14 bases between them. Germline loops: CDR1 MGHRA, CDR2 YSYEKL. The CDR3 DNA sequence: TGCGCCAGCAGCCAAGTTGGAGGGAGCTTACAAGAGACCCAGTACTTC. Protein product: CASSQVGGSLQETQYF.

The chain carries TRBV7-2 and TRBJ1-1, with 8 nucleotides matching TRBD1. Germline CDR1 is SGHTA and CDR2 is FQGNSA. V lost 1 base, J lost 4 bases, and 8 bases stayed unmatched. The CDR3 runs to 16 residues. CDR3 region: CASSLDTGGKSTEAFF. The DNA of the CDR3 is TGTGCCAGCAGCTTAGACACAGGGGGTAAGAGCACTGAAGCTTTCTTT. The whole variable domain, filled in from reference TRBV7-2 and TRBJ1-1, reads GAGVSQSPSNKVTEKGKDVELRCDPISGHTALYWYRQSLGQGLEFLIYFQGNSAPDKSGLPSDRFSAERTGGSVSTLTIQRTQQEDSAVYLCASSLDTGGKSTEAFFGQGTRLTVV.

V usage is TRBV6-5 and J usage is TRBJ2-5, with D uncertain. V was shortened by 0 bases and J by 1 base, with 9 bases between the two germline ends. This CDR3 comprises 15 residues. The germline gives CDR1 MNHEY, CDR2 SVGAGI. This CDR3 reads CASSYSIALQETQYF. In DNA, the CDR3 is TGTGCCAGCAGTTACTCGATTGCGCTCCAAGAGACCCAGTACTTC.

This rearrangement joins TRBV7-2 to TRBJ1-5; D perhaps matches TRBD1 (5 bases). Germline V CDR1 and CDR2: SGHTA, FQGNSA. The ends were cut back, 2 bases at V and 3 bases at J, with 11 bases in the middle. This CDR3 is built from 15 residues. The CDR3 bases are TGTGCCAGCAGCTTATGGGGGACTAACAATCAGCCCCAGCATTTT. Translation: CASSLWGTNNQPQHF. Full variable domain (remainder filled in from reference TRBV7-2 and TRBJ1-5): GAGVSQSPSNKVTEKGKDVELRCDPISGHTALYWYRQSLGQGLEFLIYFQGNSAPDKSGLPSDRFSAERTGGSVSTLTIQRTQQEDSAVYLCASSLWGTNNQPQHFGDGTRLSIL.

The rearrangement joins TRBV25-1 to TRBJ1-5, with D perhaps TRBD1 (5 bases). The CDR3 runs 16 residues. Germline loops: CDR1 MGHDK, CDR2 SYGVNS. The V end lost 2 bases, the J end lost 4 bases, and 15 bases lay between the germline ends. This chain's CDR3 is CASSEGGQGPNQPQHF. The CDR3 bases are TGTGCCAGCAGTGAAGGGGGTCAGGGACCTAATCAGCCCCAGCATTTT.

The chain links TRBV30 to TRBJ1-1; D unresolved. The CDR3 is 13 amino acids. Germline V gene lookup returns CDR1 GTSNPN and CDR2 SVGIG (reference sequence). CDR3 amino acids: CAQNGGLGTEAFF. The CDR3 DNA follows: TGTGCTCAAAATGGCGGGCTAGGGACTGAAGCTTTCTTT.

This clone was observed a single time. The gene calls are TRBV9 and TRBJ1-6, with D tentatively TRBD1 (6 bases). Germline V gene sequence: CDR1 SGDLS, CDR2 YYNGEE. Trimming cost V 4 bases and J 8 bases, with 19 bases left between them. CDR3 length equals 16 residues. The CDR3: CASSPWNRADDSPLHF. Written as DNA, the CDR3 is TGTGCCAGCAGCCCGTGGAACAGGGCCGACGATTCACCCCTCCACTTT.

This chain links TRBV6-5 with TRBJ2-1, with D unclear. Between the trimmed V and J ends, which lost 6 bases and 4 bases, there was a span of 10 bases. The CDR3 is 13 residues long. Germline V CDR1 and CDR2: MNHEY, SVGAGI. CDR3 loop: CASRPGHYNEQFF. CDR3 nucleotides: TGTGCCAGCAGGCCGGGTCATTACAATGAGCAGTTCTTC.

This clone has a single count. The rearrangement links TRBV7-3 to TRBJ2-1; TRBD2 agrees at 10 bases. There are 18 residues in the CDR3. The V gene end was trimmed by 5 bases and the J gene end by 1 base; junction bases not matched to a gene: 11. CDR1 and CDR2 from the germline V gene are SGHTA and FQGTGA. CDR3 in amino acids: CASSTGTSGGESYNEQFF. CDR3 DNA: TGTGCCAGCAGCACCGGGACCAGCGGGGGGGAGTCCTACAATGAGCAGTTCTTC.